The 18 T cell receptor beta chains listed next were all sequenced from one sample in a study of blood T cell repertoires in COVID-19. Profiled with immunoSEQ multiplex PCR; TCRdb holds only in-frame clones, not every one. The sample records approximately 150,000 clones, roughly 88% being singletons. The sample comprised peripheral blood. These receptor sequences come from a man between 60 and 75 years old with active or convalescent COVID-19.

Of note for this clone: Other DNA sequences in this sample translate to the same CDR3. The V and J genes are TRBV19 and TRBJ1-5, with D maybe TRBD1 (5 bases). The CDR3 is 13 amino acids. Trimming cost V 4 bases and J 4 bases, with 8 bases left between them. Germline loops: CDR1 LNHDA, CDR2 SQIVND (reference sequence). Written as DNA, the CDR3 is TGTGCCAGTAGTACCGGGGGGAATCAGCCCCAGCATTTT. This gives the protein CASSTGGNQPQHF. Filled out from reference TRBV19 and TRBJ1-5, the complete variable domain reads DGGITQSPKYLFRKEGQNVTLSCEQNLNHDAMYWYRQDPGQGLRLIYYSQIVNDFQKGDIAEGYSVSREKKESFPLTVTSAQKNPTAFYLCASSTGGNQPQHFGDGTRLSIL.

This clone has only a few counts. This chain joins TRBV10-1 and TRBJ1-1; 7 bases are shared with TRBD1. Per the germline V gene, CDR1 is WNHNN and CDR2 is SYGVQD (reference sequence). The CDR3 sequence is 18 residues long. V dropped 3 bases and J dropped 1; count of bases not matched to a gene: 14. The CDR3 reads CASSDGGMTGKGNTEAFF. CDR3 coding DNA: TGCGCCAGCAGTGATGGCGGGATGACAGGGAAGGGGAACACTGAAGCTTTCTTT.

The chain links TRBV6-2 or TRBV6-3 to TRBJ2-1; 9 nucleotides match TRBD2. V lost 5 bases, J lost 10 bases, and 12 bases stayed unmatched. Germline CDR1 MNHEY, CDR2 SVGEGT. The CDR3 consists of 15 residues. CDR3 in DNA: TGTGCCAGCAGTCCCTGGCGGGAGGGCCCGGGGGAGCAGTTCTTC. Translation: CASSPWREGPGEQFF.

The genes are TRBV18 and TRBJ1-1; 7 bases agree with TRBD1. The CDR3 has 14 amino acids. J gave up 4 bases and V 3 bases, and 5 bases lay outside the gene matches. Germline V gene lookup returns CDR1 KGHSH and CDR2 LQKENI. CDR3 DNA: TGTGCCAGCTCACCCCAGCAGGGGGGCACTGAAGCTTTCTTT. It translates to CASSPQQGGTEAFF. Drawing the rest from reference TRBV18 and TRBJ1-1, the complete variable domain is NAGVMQNPRHLVRRRGQEARLRCSPMKGHSHVYWYRQLPEEGLKFMVYLQKENIIDESGMPKERFSAEFPKEGPSILRIQQVVRGDSAAYFCASSPQQGGTEAFFGQGTRLTVV.

The CDR3 bases are TGTGCCAGCAGTAGGACAAACCAAGAGACCCAGTACTTC. Amino acids: CASSRTNQETQYF. This chain joins TRBV6-5 and TRBJ2-5, with D possibly matching TRBD1 (5 bases). This CDR3 spans 13 amino acids. The V end was cut by 5 bases, the J end by 0 bases, with 7 bases between. The germline V gene has CDR1 MNHEY and CDR2 SVGAGI.

The chain carries TRBV3-1 (or the pseudogene TRBV3-2) and TRBJ1-4; D gene ambiguous. The CDR3 sequence is 18 residues long. Between the trimmed V and J ends, which lost 0 bases and 2 bases, there was a span of 16 bases. CDR1 and CDR2 (germline): LGHDT, YNNKEL (reference sequence). This CDR3 is CASSQEDSVIGTNEKLFF. CDR3 DNA: TGTGCCAGCAGCCAAGAAGACTCAGTGATAGGCACTAATGAAAAACTGTTTTTT.

V usage is TRBV18 and J usage is TRBJ1-2; no clear D. CDR3 size: 16 residues. The V and J ends lost 6 bases and 8 bases respectively, with 25 bases between them. Looked up from germline, CDR1 is KGHSH and CDR2 is LQKENI. Written as DNA, the CDR3 is TGTGCCAGCTCTCCATACCCCCTATCAGGCCCCCAAGGCTACACCTTC. The encoded protein is CASSPYPLSGPQGYTF.

Notes on this clone: The same CDR3 is also encoded by other DNA sequences in this sample. The rearrangement links TRBV5-6 to TRBJ1-2, with D uncertain. V lost 0 bases and J lost 3, with 6 bases in between. The germline V gene has CDR1 SGHDT and CDR2 YYEEEE. The CDR3 has 13 residues. The CDR3 sequence: CASSLDRDYGYTF. The CDR3 DNA reads as TGTGCCAGCAGCTTGGACAGAGACTATGGCTACACCTTC. The entire variable domain, with the rest obtained from reference TRBV5-6 and TRBJ1-2, is as follows: DAGVTQSPTHLIKTRGQQVTLRCSPKSGHDTVSWYQQALGQGPQFIFQYYEEEERQRGNFPDRFSGHQFPNYSSELNVNALLLGDSALYLCASSLDRDYGYTFGSGTRLTVV.

V and J are TRBV9 and TRBJ1-6; 9 nucleotides match TRBD1. With 3 bases clipped from V and 10 bases from J, the junction kept 5 bases outside the gene matches. The CDR3 extends over 14 amino acids. Germline lookup yields CDR1 SGDLS and CDR2 YYNGEE. CDR3 loop: CASSGRTGASPLHF. CDR3 nucleotides: TGTGCCAGCAGCGGAAGGACAGGGGCATCACCCCTCCACTTT.

This chain connects TRBV18 to TRBJ2-5, with TRBD1 matching 7 bases. Germline values: CDR1 KGHSH, CDR2 LQKENI. CDR3 size: 12 residues. Trimming took 11 bases from V and 2 from J; bases not matched to a gene: 5. In DNA form, the CDR3 reads TGTGCCGCCGGACAGGCTCAAGAGACCCAGTACTTC. Protein product: CAAGQAQETQYF. The full variable domain, rest sourced from reference TRBV18 and TRBJ2-5, is NAGVMQNPRHLVRRRGQEARLRCSPMKGHSHVYWYRQLPEEGLKFMVYLQKENIIDESGMPKERFSAEFPKEGPSILRIQQVVRGDSAAYFCAAGQAQETQYFGPGTRLLVL.

The chain joins TRBV28 to TRBJ1-1, with D maybe TRBD1 (5 bases). Trimming pared 1 base from V and 7 bases from J, leaving 13 bases between. CDR1 is MDHEN and CDR2 is SYDVKM in the germline V gene. The CDR3 spans 14 residues. Here the CDR3 reads CASSLSQVRGEAFF. CDR3 DNA: TGTGCCAGCAGTTTATCGCAGGTAAGGGGTGAAGCTTTCTTT.

The chain carries TRBV3-1 (or the pseudogene TRBV3-2) and TRBJ2-2; D unclear. The CDR3 contains 16 residues. The germline V and J ends were trimmed by 1 base and 0 bases, with 9 bases remaining between them. CDR1 and CDR2 (germline): LGHDT, YNNKEL (reference sequence). This chain's CDR3 is CASSQVRQSNTGELFF. The CDR3 DNA follows: TGTGCCAGCAGCCAAGTCCGCCAGTCGAACACCGGGGAGCTGTTTTTT.

This rearrangement joins TRBV11-3 to TRBJ2-4; D is ambiguous. This CDR3 region has 16 residues. V was shortened by 0 bases and J by 0 bases, with 9 bases between the two germline ends. The germline V gene has CDR1 SGHNT and CDR2 YENEEA. The CDR3 reads CASSLDSATAKNIQYF. CDR3 sequence (DNA): TGTGCCAGCAGCTTAGATTCAGCGACAGCCAAAAACATTCAGTACTTC.

This clone appeared once. CDR3 loop: CASGFGWDRVLNEQYF. CDR3 coding DNA: TGTGCTAGTGGTTTTGGTTGGGACAGGGTTCTTAACGAGCAGTACTTC. V is TRBV12-5 and J is TRBJ2-7; TRBD1 matches 9 bases. Germline V gene sequence: CDR1 LGHNT, CDR2 FRNRAP. This CDR3 contains 16 residues. After removal of 3 bases from V and 5 bases from J, the junction contained 11 bases not matched to a gene.

The chain links TRBV7-8 to TRBJ2-3, with D possibly being TRBD1 (5 bases). This CDR3 spans 13 amino acids. The V gene's germline CDR1 is SGHVS and CDR2 FQNEAQ. With 5 bases removed from V and 5 bases from J, the gap between germline ends came to 11 bases. CDR3 coding DNA: TGTGCCAGCAGCCCCCCCAGGGAAGATACGCAGTATTTT. This gives the protein CASSPPREDTQYF.

The chain joins TRBV6-5 to TRBJ1-1, with TRBD1 matching 8 bases. Germline V CDR1 and CDR2: MNHEY, SVGAGI. CDR3 size: 14 residues. The V gene end was trimmed by 2 bases and the J gene end by 5 bases; junction bases not matched to a gene: 4. The CDR3 DNA is TGTGCCAGCAGTTACCGACAGGGGAGAACTGAAGCTTTCTTT. Encoded protein: CASSYRQGRTEAFF.

In the case of this clone: In the same sample, other DNA sequences code for this CDR3. The chain links TRBV7-2 to TRBJ1-3; TRBD1 matches 7 bases. The CDR3 has 15 residues. Germline CDR1 reads SGHTA; CDR2 reads FQGNSA. Trimming removed 4 bases from V and 0 bases from J; junction bases left unmatched: 3. CDR3 sequence: CASSSYRGSGNTIYF. CDR3 coding DNA: TGTGCCAGCAGCTCATACAGGGGCTCTGGAAACACCATATATTTT.

The chain recombines TRBV6-5 with TRBJ2-1; 9 bases align to TRBD1. Germline trimming cut 8 bases from V and 4 bases from J; bases unmatched to any gene: 9. Germline V gene sequence: CDR1 MNHEY, CDR2 SVGAGI. The CDR3 totals 15 residues. The CDR3 DNA is TGTGCCAGCGATGGACAGGGGCTAATTTACAATGAGCAGTTCTTC. It encodes CASDGQGLIYNEQFF.